The clone carrying this T cell receptor (beta chain) was seen ten or more times. TCRdb reanalysed the 5' RACE reads using MiXCR and keeps one entry per CDR3 protein. The table includes over 50,000 distinct CDR3 sequences, 6.3% detected once. Germline CDR1 MDHEN, CDR2 SYDVKM. This CDR3 spans 14 amino acids. V gave up 7 bases and J gave up 6 bases; unmatched junction bases: 9. Time point indicated: sample taken at primary tumor resection. The sample comes from a study of spatial heterogeneity in lung cancer. The chain carries TRBV28 and TRBJ2-1, with 7 nucleotides matching TRBD2. This TCR came from a female donor with early-stage non-small cell lung cancer. The sample was PBMCs, taken at surgery. The CDR3 sequence: CASTGSGEFNEQFF. The DNA for the CDR3 is TGTGCCAGCACCGGGAGCGGGGAATTCAATGAGCAGTTCTTC. Using reference TRBV28 and TRBJ2-1 for the parts outside the CDR3, the full variable domain is DVKVTQSSRYLVKRTGEKVFLECVQDMDHENMFWYRQDPGLGLRLIYFSYDVKMKEKGDIPEGYSVSREKKERFSLILESASTNQTSMYLCASTGSGEFNEQFFGPGTRLTVL.